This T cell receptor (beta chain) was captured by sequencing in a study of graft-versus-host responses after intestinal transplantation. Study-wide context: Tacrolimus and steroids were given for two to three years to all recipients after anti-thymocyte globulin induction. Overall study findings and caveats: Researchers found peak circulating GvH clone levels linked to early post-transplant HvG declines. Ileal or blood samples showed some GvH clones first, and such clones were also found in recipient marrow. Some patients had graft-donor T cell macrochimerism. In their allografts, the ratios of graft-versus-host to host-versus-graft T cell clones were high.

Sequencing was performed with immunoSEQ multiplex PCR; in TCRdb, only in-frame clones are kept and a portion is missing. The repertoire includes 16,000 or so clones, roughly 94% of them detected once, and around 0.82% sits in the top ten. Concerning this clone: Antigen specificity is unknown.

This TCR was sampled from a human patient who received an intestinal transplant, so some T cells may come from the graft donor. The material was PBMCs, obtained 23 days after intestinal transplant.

The CDR3: CASSLAGDTGELFF. As DNA, the CDR3 is TGCGCCAGCAGCTTGGCAGGCGACACCGGGGAGCTGTTTTTT. This sequence joins TRBV5-1 and TRBJ2-2; no clear D. V shed 0 bases and J shed 3 bases, with 6 bases lying between them. This CDR3 comprises 14 residues. Germline V gene data show CDR1 as SGHRS and CDR2 as YFSETQ. Looking up the rest from reference TRBV5-1 and TRBJ2-2 gives the full variable domain: KAGVTQTPRYLIKTRGQQVTLSCSPISGHRSVSWYQQTPGQGLQFLFEYFSETQRNKGNFPGRFSGRQFSNSRSEMNVSTLELGDSALYLCASSLAGDTGELFFGEGSRLTVL.